The rows below give T cell receptor beta chains drawn from one sample of a study of shared clonotypes between healthy human individuals. The data were produced by immunoSEQ multiplex PCR, yet TCRdb's version contains in-frame clones alone and is incomplete. The data contain about 1.1 million clones, 78% of them seen just once; the ten biggest clones take up 0.52%. What was sequenced was memory CD4+ T cells from PBMCs. These receptors were obtained from a man aged 18 to 29 in good health. Some clones in this sample may be carry-over from other donors' samples. CDR3s include the opening cysteine and the closing phenylalanine or tryptophan. The order of the fields is clone size, J gene, V gene, D gene, CDR3 protein, CDR3 DNA. A D gene is named only where the DNA matches it firmly. Clone size is not always given. Where it is, it says once, few, many or a class for expanded clones.

abundance: NA
j_gene: TRBJ1-1
v_gene: TRBV6-5
d_gene: NA
CDR3aa: CASTLGLSTRGVAFF
CDR3nt: TGTGCCAGCACCCTGGGGTTGTCGACGCGTGGAGTAGCTTTCTTT

abundance: NA
j_gene: TRBJ2-3
v_gene: TRBV19
d_gene: TRBD2
CDR3aa: CASTPLAGNTDTQYF
CDR3nt: TGTGCCAGCACACCGCTAGCGGGGAACACAGATACGCAGTATTTT

abundance: NA
j_gene: TRBJ2-6
v_gene: TRBV14
d_gene: TRBD2
CDR3aa: CASRGVVTSGYFAGANVLTF
CDR3nt: TGTGCCAGCAGAGGGGTAGTGACTAGCGGGTATTTCGCTGGGGCCAACGTCCTGACTTTC

abundance: NA
j_gene: TRBJ2-7
v_gene: TRBV5-1
d_gene: NA
CDR3aa: CASSFLGSEQYF
CDR3nt: TGCGCCAGCAGCTTCCTGGGCTCCGAGCAGTACTTC

abundance: NA
j_gene: TRBJ2-3
v_gene: TRBV9
d_gene: NA
CDR3aa: CASSDQSGDTQYF
CDR3nt: TGTGCCAGCAGCGACCAGAGCGGGGATACGCAGTATTTT

abundance: NA
j_gene: TRBJ2-7
v_gene: TRBV27
d_gene: TRBD1
CDR3aa: CASSATGAPLSYEQYF
CDR3nt: TGTGCCAGCAGTGCGACAGGGGCACCCCTCTCCTACGAGCAGTACTTC

abundance: NA
j_gene: TRBJ2-2
v_gene: TRBV27
d_gene: TRBD1
CDR3aa: CASSRTGVTGELFF
CDR3nt: TGTGCCAGCAGTCGGACAGGGGTCACCGGGGAGCTGTTTTTT

abundance: NA
j_gene: TRBJ2-2
v_gene: TRBV25-1
d_gene: TRBD2
CDR3aa: CASSELGGTGELFF
CDR3nt: TGTGCCAGCAGTGAATTGGGGGGGACCGGGGAGCTGTTTTTT

abundance: few
j_gene: TRBJ1-2
v_gene: TRBV23-1
d_gene: NA
CDR3aa: CASSQEQALYGYTF
CDR3nt: TGCGCCAGCAGTCAAGAGCAAGCGCTCTATGGCTACACCTTC

abundance: NA
j_gene: TRBJ1-2
v_gene: TRBV18
d_gene: NA
CDR3aa: CASSPPRYGGYTF
CDR3nt: TGTGCCAGCTCACCACCAAGGTATGGAGGCTACACCTTC

abundance: NA
j_gene: TRBJ1-2
v_gene: TRBV15
d_gene: NA
CDR3aa: CATSRDGAGGYTF
CDR3nt: TGTGCCACCAGCAGAGATGGGGCAGGCGGCTACACCTTC

abundance: NA
j_gene: TRBJ2-7
v_gene: TRBV27
d_gene: TRBD1
CDR3aa: CASDESTGPESEQYF
CDR3nt: TGTGCCAGCGACGAGTCGACAGGGCCTGAGAGCGAGCAGTACTTC

abundance: NA
j_gene: TRBJ1-2
v_gene: TRBV4-3
d_gene: NA
CDR3aa: CASSQDAQGGYGYTF
CDR3nt: TGCGCCAGCAGCCAAGATGCACAGGGAGGCTATGGCTACACCTTC

abundance: NA
j_gene: TRBJ2-7
v_gene: TRBV14
d_gene: NA
CDR3aa: CASSQGHGEQYF
CDR3nt: TGTGCCAGCAGCCAAGGACATGGCGAGCAGTACTTC

abundance: NA
j_gene: TRBJ1-3
v_gene: TRBV30
d_gene: NA
CDR3aa: CAWSASPGYSGNTIYF
CDR3nt: TGTGCCTGGAGCGCCAGCCCAGGGTACTCTGGAAACACCATATATTTT

abundance: few
j_gene: TRBJ1-5
v_gene: TRBV15
d_gene: NA
CDR3aa: CATSRGSSNQPQHF
CDR3nt: TGTGCCACCAGCAGAGGGAGTAGCAATCAGCCCCAGCATTTT

abundance: NA
j_gene: TRBJ2-7
v_gene: TRBV10-3
d_gene: NA
CDR3aa: CAIRGGNYEQYF
CDR3nt: TGTGCCATCAGGGGTGGGAACTACGAGCAGTACTTC

abundance: NA
j_gene: TRBJ2-6
v_gene: TRBV7-9
d_gene: NA
CDR3aa: CASSSGARVPGANVLTF
CDR3nt: TGTGCCAGCAGCTCAGGGGCAAGGGTCCCTGGGGCCAACGTCCTGACTTTC

abundance: NA
j_gene: TRBJ1-3
v_gene: TRBV11-2
d_gene: NA
CDR3aa: CASSLIRLDTGNTIYF
CDR3nt: TGTGCCAGCAGCTTAATCCGGTTAGACACGGGAAACACCATATATTTT

abundance: NA
j_gene: TRBJ2-7
v_gene: TRBV10-3
d_gene: TRBD2
CDR3aa: CAISSPGLERYEQYF
CDR3nt: TGTGCCATCAGTTCACCGGGACTAGAGAGGTACGAGCAGTACTTC

abundance: few
j_gene: TRBJ2-3
v_gene: TRBV7-2
d_gene: TRBD1
CDR3aa: CASSTAGTGSTDTQYF
CDR3nt: TGTGCCAGCAGCACCGCCGGGACAGGGTCAACAGATACGCAGTATTTT

abundance: NA
j_gene: TRBJ1-2
v_gene: TRBV7-9
d_gene: TRBD1
CDR3aa: CASSRGGAGGNYGYTF
CDR3nt: TGTGCCAGCAGCCGCGGAGGGGCAGGGGGTAACTATGGCTACACCTTC

abundance: few
j_gene: TRBJ2-3
v_gene: TRBV7-9
d_gene: TRBD2
CDR3aa: CASSGTSASTDTQYF
CDR3nt: TGTGCCAGCAGTGGTACTAGCGCTAGCACAGATACGCAGTATTTT

abundance: NA
j_gene: TRBJ2-1
v_gene: TRBV7-3
d_gene: NA
CDR3aa: CASSLQAGAYNEQFF
CDR3nt: TGTGCCAGCAGCTTACAGGCGGGGGCTTACAATGAGCAGTTCTTC

abundance: once
j_gene: TRBJ2-7
v_gene: TRBV28
d_gene: NA
CDR3aa: CASSPRPRYEQYF
CDR3nt: TGTGCCAGCAGTCCTCGCCCCCGCTACGAGCAGTACTTC

abundance: few
j_gene: TRBJ1-1
v_gene: TRBV7-6
d_gene: NA
CDR3aa: CASSLSPGGTASEAFF
CDR3nt: TGTGCCAGCAGCTTATCCCCGGGGGGGACGGCTTCTGAAGCTTTCTTT

abundance: NA
j_gene: TRBJ2-5
v_gene: TRBV7-2
d_gene: TRBD2
CDR3aa: CASSLGTYAGRQRTQYF
CDR3nt: TGTGCCAGCAGCTTAGGGACGTACGCCGGGAGGCAACGGACCCAGTACTTC

abundance: NA
j_gene: TRBJ1-2
v_gene: TRBV6-5
d_gene: NA
CDR3aa: CASSPHLDKNYGYTF
CDR3nt: TGTGCCAGCAGCCCGCATTTAGACAAAAACTATGGCTACACCTTC

abundance: NA
j_gene: TRBJ2-1
v_gene: TRBV11-2
d_gene: TRBD2
CDR3aa: CASSLAGLYNEQFF
CDR3nt: TGTGCCAGCAGTTTAGCGGGACTCTACAATGAGCAGTTCTTC

abundance: NA
j_gene: TRBJ2-1
v_gene: TRBV18
d_gene: NA
CDR3aa: CASSPNQGRWGNEQFF
CDR3nt: TGTGCCAGCTCACCCAATCAGGGGCGTTGGGGGAATGAGCAGTTCTTC

abundance: NA
j_gene: TRBJ2-3
v_gene: TRBV18
d_gene: TRBD2
CDR3aa: CASSPSLAGGPGDTQYF
CDR3nt: TGTGCCAGCTCCCCCTCCCTAGCGGGAGGGCCTGGAGATACGCAGTATTTT

abundance: NA
j_gene: TRBJ1-2
v_gene: TRBV18
d_gene: NA
CDR3aa: CASSPGGNYGYTF
CDR3nt: TGTGCCAGCTCACCAGGGGGTAACTATGGCTACACCTTC

abundance: once
j_gene: TRBJ2-7
v_gene: TRBV5-4
d_gene: TRBD2
CDR3aa: CASSLAGGDEQYF
CDR3nt: TGTGCCAGCAGCTTGGCCGGGGGGGACGAGCAGTACTTC

abundance: NA
j_gene: TRBJ2-7
v_gene: TRBV2
d_gene: TRBD2
CDR3aa: CASRREVTSYEQYF
CDR3nt: TGTGCCAGTCGCCGGGAGGTCACGTCCTACGAGCAGTACTTC

abundance: once
j_gene: TRBJ1-1
v_gene: TRBV18
d_gene: TRBD1
CDR3aa: CASSPVSQGADTEAFF
CDR3nt: TGTGCCAGCTCACCAGTGTCGCAGGGGGCCGACACTGAAGCTTTCTTT

abundance: NA
j_gene: TRBJ1-2
v_gene: TRBV11-2
d_gene: NA
CDR3aa: CASTDFRGNGYTF
CDR3nt: TGTGCCAGCACCGACTTCAGGGGAAATGGCTACACCTTC

abundance: NA
j_gene: TRBJ1-1
v_gene: TRBV7-2
d_gene: NA
CDR3aa: CASSSGPPRRAFF
CDR3nt: TGTGCCAGCAGCTCGGGACCCCCCCGCCGAGCTTTCTTT

abundance: NA
j_gene: TRBJ1-5
v_gene: TRBV23-1
d_gene: TRBD1
CDR3aa: CASSRQGFNQPQHF
CDR3nt: TGCGCCAGCAGTCGACAGGGGTTCAATCAGCCCCAGCATTTT

abundance: NA
j_gene: TRBJ2-1
v_gene: TRBV11-1
d_gene: TRBD2
CDR3aa: CASSPGGLATGFDEQFF
CDR3nt: TGTGCCAGCAGCCCGGGAGGACTAGCCACAGGCTTCGATGAGCAGTTCTTC

abundance: NA
j_gene: TRBJ2-3
v_gene: TRBV9
d_gene: NA
CDR3aa: CASSVSGPDTQYF
CDR3nt: TGTGCCAGCAGCGTAAGCGGACCGGATACGCAGTATTTT

abundance: NA
j_gene: TRBJ2-1
v_gene: TRBV2
d_gene: TRBD2
CDR3aa: CASDNGLAGSNEQFF
CDR3nt: TGTGCCAGCGATAACGGACTAGCGGGAAGCAATGAGCAGTTCTTC

abundance: NA
j_gene: TRBJ2-1
v_gene: TRBV7-3
d_gene: NA
CDR3aa: CASSFARSSYNEQFF
CDR3nt: TGTGCCAGCAGCTTTGCGAGGAGCTCCTACAATGAGCAGTTCTTC

abundance: NA
j_gene: TRBJ2-7
v_gene: TRBV25-1
d_gene: TRBD2
CDR3aa: CASSRRTSQWSEQYF
CDR3nt: TGTGCCAGCAGTCGGCGGACTAGTCAATGGTCCGAGCAGTACTTC

abundance: few
j_gene: TRBJ1-4
v_gene: TRBV29-1
d_gene: TRBD1
CDR3aa: CSASRGGEKLFF
CDR3nt: TGCAGCGCCAGCAGGGGGGGCGAAAAACTGTTTTTT

abundance: NA
j_gene: TRBJ2-1
v_gene: TRBV5-1
d_gene: TRBD2
CDR3aa: CASSLFLAGGEQFF
CDR3nt: TGCGCCAGCAGCTTGTTCCTAGCGGGGGGTGAGCAGTTCTTC

abundance: NA
j_gene: TRBJ2-3
v_gene: TRBV5-4
d_gene: NA
CDR3aa: CASSVKRALDTDTQYF
CDR3nt: TGTGCCAGCAGCGTGAAACGGGCGTTAGACACAGATACGCAGTATTTT

abundance: NA
j_gene: TRBJ2-1
v_gene: TRBV30
d_gene: NA
CDR3aa: CAWSGDTSYNEQFF
CDR3nt: TGTGCCTGGAGCGGGGATACTTCCTACAATGAGCAGTTCTTC

abundance: NA
j_gene: TRBJ2-1
v_gene: TRBV5-4
d_gene: TRBD2
CDR3aa: CASSLSSGSYNEQFF
CDR3nt: TGTGCCAGCAGCTTGTCTAGCGGCTCCTACAATGAGCAGTTCTTC

abundance: NA
j_gene: TRBJ1-6
v_gene: TRBV28
d_gene: TRBD1
CDR3aa: CASSLGDRWAPLHF
CDR3nt: TGTGCCAGCAGTTTAGGGGACAGGTGGGCACCCCTCCACTTT